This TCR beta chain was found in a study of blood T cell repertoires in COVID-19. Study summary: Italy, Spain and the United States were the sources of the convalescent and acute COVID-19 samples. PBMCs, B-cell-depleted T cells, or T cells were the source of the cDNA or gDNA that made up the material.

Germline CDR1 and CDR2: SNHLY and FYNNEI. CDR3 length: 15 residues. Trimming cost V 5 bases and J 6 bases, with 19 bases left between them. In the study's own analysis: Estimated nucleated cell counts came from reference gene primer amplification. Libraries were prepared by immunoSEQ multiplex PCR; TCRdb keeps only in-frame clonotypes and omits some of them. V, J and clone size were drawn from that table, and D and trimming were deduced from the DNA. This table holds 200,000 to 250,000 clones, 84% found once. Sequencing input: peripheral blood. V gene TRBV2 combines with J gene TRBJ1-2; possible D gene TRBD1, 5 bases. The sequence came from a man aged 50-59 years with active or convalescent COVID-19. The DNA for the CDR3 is TGTGCCAGCAGTCAAGACGGGACTCCCCTCAATGGCTACACCTTC. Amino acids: CASSQDGTPLNGYTF.